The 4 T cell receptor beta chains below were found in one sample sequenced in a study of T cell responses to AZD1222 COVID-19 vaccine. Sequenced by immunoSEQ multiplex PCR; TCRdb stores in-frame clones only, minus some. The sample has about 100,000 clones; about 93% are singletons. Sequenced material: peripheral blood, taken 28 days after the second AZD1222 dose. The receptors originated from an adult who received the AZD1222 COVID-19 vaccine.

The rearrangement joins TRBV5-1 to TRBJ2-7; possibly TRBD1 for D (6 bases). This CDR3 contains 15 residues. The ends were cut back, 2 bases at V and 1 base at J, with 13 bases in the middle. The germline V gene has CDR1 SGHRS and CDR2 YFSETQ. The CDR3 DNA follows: TGCGCCAGCAGCTTCACAGGGATGGGGTCCTACGAGCAGTACTTC. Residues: CASSFTGMGSYEQYF.

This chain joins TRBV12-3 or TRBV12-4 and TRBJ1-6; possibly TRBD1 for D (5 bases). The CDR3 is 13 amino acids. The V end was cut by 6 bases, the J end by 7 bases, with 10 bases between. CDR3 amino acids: CASRLGGNSPLHF. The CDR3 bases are TGTGCCAGCAGGTTGGGGGGGAATTCACCCCTCCACTTT.

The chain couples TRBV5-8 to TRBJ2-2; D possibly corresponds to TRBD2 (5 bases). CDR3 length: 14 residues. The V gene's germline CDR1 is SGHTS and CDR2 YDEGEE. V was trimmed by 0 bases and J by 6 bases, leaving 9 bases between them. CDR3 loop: CASSLGGLSGELFF. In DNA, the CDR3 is TGTGCCAGCAGCTTGGGAGGGTTGTCCGGGGAGCTGTTTTTT.

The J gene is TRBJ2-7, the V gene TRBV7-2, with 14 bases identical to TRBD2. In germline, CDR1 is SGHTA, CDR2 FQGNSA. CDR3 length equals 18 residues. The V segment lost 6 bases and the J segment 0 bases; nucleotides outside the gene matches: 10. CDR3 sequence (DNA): TGTGCCAGCAGTCATCCTGGACTAGCGGGGGGTTTCTCCTACGAGCAGTACTTC. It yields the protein CASSHPGLAGGFSYEQYF.